Listed below are T cell receptor beta chains from one sample, sequenced in a study of shared clonotypes between healthy human individuals. Using immunoSEQ multiplex PCR, the repertoire was profiled, and TCRdb retains in-frame clones only, with some absent. The table includes about 2 million clones, 85% to 95% detected once. Sequences were obtained from naive CD8+ T cells sorted from blood. Receptors were obtained from a man between 18 and 35 years old in good health. The CDR3 runs from the conserved cysteine through the conserved F or W. A D gene is named only where the DNA matches it firmly. Clone size is shown for a subset of rows, as once, few, many or a class of expanded clone.

J: TRBJ2-1
D: TRBD1
V: TRBV5-6
size: -
DNA: TGTGCCAGCAGCTCCACAGGGGGCTCATACAATGAGCAGTTCTTC
CDR3: CASSSTGGSYNEQFF

J: TRBJ2-7
D: -
V: TRBV6-5
size: -
DNA: TGTGCCAGCAGGGCCCAGTACAGCTCCTACGAGCAGTACTTC
CDR3: CASRAQYSSYEQYF

J: TRBJ2-1
D: -
V: TRBV5-5
size: -
DNA: TGTGCCAGCAGCGCCGACCCCGCCGCCAGCAATGAGCAGTTCTTC
CDR3: CASSADPAASNEQFF

J: TRBJ2-1
D: TRBD2
V: TRBV6-1
size: few
DNA: TGTGCCGGGGGTGACGTAGCGGGTTACAATGAGCAGTTCTTC
CDR3: CAGGDVAGYNEQFF

J: TRBJ2-3
D: TRBD2
V: TRBV28
size: -
DNA: TGTGCCAGCACCGAGACTAGCGGGGGGTTTGATACGCAGTATTTT
CDR3: CASTETSGGFDTQYF

J: TRBJ1-5
D: -
V: TRBV9
size: -
DNA: TGTGCCAGCAGCCTAGTGGGGGATCAGCCCCAGCATTTT
CDR3: CASSLVGDQPQHF

J: TRBJ2-7
D: TRBD1
V: TRBV19
size: few
DNA: TGTGCCAGTAGTATGGACAGGAACTACGAGCAGTACTTC
CDR3: CASSMDRNYEQYF

J: TRBJ1-3
D: -
V: TRBV19
size: once
DNA: TGTGCCAGTAGTATAGATGCAGAAAACACCATATATTTT
CDR3: CASSIDAENTIYF

J: TRBJ2-1
D: -
V: TRBV27
size: -
DNA: TGTGCCAGCAGCCCTCTTAGGGAGGATGAGCAGTTCTTC
CDR3: CASSPLREDEQFF

J: TRBJ2-7
D: -
V: TRBV28
size: -
DNA: TGTGCCAGCAGTTGGGAGGACAGCTCCTACGAGCAGTACTTC
CDR3: CASSWEDSSYEQYF

J: TRBJ2-1
D: -
V: TRBV6-4
size: -
DNA: TGTGCCAGCAGGGAGGACAGTTTGTCCTACAATGAGCAGTTCTTC
CDR3: CASREDSLSYNEQFF

J: TRBJ2-7
D: TRBD1
V: TRBV4-3
size: -
DNA: TGCGCCAGCAGTCAAGACAGGGGGCATGTCTACGAGCAGTACTTC
CDR3: CASSQDRGHVYEQYF

J: TRBJ2-7
D: TRBD1
V: TRBV7-9
size: once
DNA: TGTGCCAGCAGCTTTCCGGGACAGGGGGCTGGCGAGCAGTACTTC
CDR3: CASSFPGQGAGEQYF

J: TRBJ2-2
D: -
V: TRBV11-1
size: -
DNA: TGTGCCAGCAGCGCGCCCGGGGAGCTGTTTTTT
CDR3: CASSAPGELFF

J: TRBJ2-7
D: -
V: TRBV7-6
size: -
DNA: TGTGCCAGCAGCCCAGGGGGGGGTGCTATTCCCTACGAGCAGTACTTC
CDR3: CASSPGGGAIPYEQYF

J: TRBJ2-1
D: -
V: TRBV4-3
size: -
DNA: TGCGCCAGCAGCCCCGACAAGGGACCACCCGATGAGCAGTTCTTC
CDR3: CASSPDKGPPDEQFF

J: TRBJ1-1
D: -
V: TRBV19
size: once
DNA: TGTGCCAGTAGCCTAGGAGGGGTTAACACTGAAGCTTTCTTT
CDR3: CASSLGGVNTEAFF

J: TRBJ2-7
D: -
V: TRBV5-6
size: -
DNA: TGTGCCAGCAGCTTGGGAGGTTCTAGCTCCTACGAGCAGTACTTC
CDR3: CASSLGGSSSYEQYF

J: TRBJ1-6
D: -
V: TRBV28
size: -
DNA: TGTGCCAGCAGTTTTGATCCCGGGACACCCTATAATTCACCCCTCCACTTT
CDR3: CASSFDPGTPYNSPLHF

J: TRBJ2-7
D: -
V: TRBV4-1
size: -
DNA: TGCGCCAGCAGCCCGACAGAGTCCTACGAGCAGTACTTC
CDR3: CASSPTESYEQYF

J: TRBJ2-2
D: -
V: TRBV4-3
size: few
DNA: TGCGCCAGCAGCGGGGCCCCTCCCGGGGAGCTGTTTTTT
CDR3: CASSGAPPGELFF

J: TRBJ2-2
D: -
V: TRBV27
size: -
DNA: TGTGCCAGCAGTTTACTCCCCACCGGGGAGCTGTTTTTT
CDR3: CASSLLPTGELFF

J: TRBJ2-2
D: TRBD1
V: TRBV14
size: -
DNA: TGTGCCAGCAGCCAAGTTACTGGACAGGGGGCAGATCCTTCCGGGGAGCTGTTTTTT
CDR3: CASSQVTGQGADPSGELFF

J: TRBJ2-3
D: -
V: TRBV7-9
size: -
DNA: TGTGCCAGCAGCTCCCCGGAGACAGGATCAACAGATACGCAGTATTTT
CDR3: CASSSPETGSTDTQYF

J: TRBJ1-1
D: TRBD1
V: TRBV9
size: once
DNA: TGTGCCAGCAAATTGTCAGACAGGGGAAGCACTGAAGCTTTCTTT
CDR3: CASKLSDRGSTEAFF

J: TRBJ2-5
D: -
V: TRBV29-1
size: -
DNA: TGCAGCGCCAGCGGGCTTCAAGAGACCCAGTACTTC
CDR3: CSASGLQETQYF

J: TRBJ2-7
D: TRBD1
V: TRBV11-2
size: -
DNA: TGTGCCAGCAGCCTCGGACAGGGGAGGACCTACGAGCAGTACTTC
CDR3: CASSLGQGRTYEQYF

J: TRBJ2-1
D: -
V: TRBV4-1
size: -
DNA: TGCGCCAGCAGCCAAGTAGGGCAATATGAGCAGTTCTTC
CDR3: CASSQVGQYEQFF